One sample yielded the 10 T cell receptor beta chains listed below, sequenced in a study of cytomegalovirus exposure and HLA in healthy donors. PCR primers comprised 60 Vbeta and 13 Jbeta primers. Method: immunoSEQ multiplex PCR; TCRdb's copy keeps in-frame clones and lacks some. The profile shows about 120,000 clones, approximately 80% of them singletons. Sample: PBMCs. The receptor set was obtained from a woman in her late teens or twenties in good health and CMV-seronegative.

In DNA form, the CDR3 reads TGCGCCAGCAGCGTCAGACGAGGGCCACAAGAGACCCAGTACTTC. Translation gives CASSVRRGPQETQYF. J is TRBJ2-5 and V is TRBV4-1, with D possibly being TRBD2 (5 bases). Germline CDR1 MGHRA, CDR2 YSYEKL. V gave up 5 bases and J gave up 2 bases, with 15 bases separating them. The CDR3 is 15 residues long.

The chain combines TRBV29-1 with TRBJ2-1; 8 nucleotides match TRBD2. CDR3 length equals 13 residues. With V trimmed by 6 bases and J by 11 bases, 12 bases remained unmatched. The germline V gene has CDR1 SQVTM and CDR2 ANQGSEA. This CDR3 is CSVVAGNSPKQFF. DNA for the CDR3: TGCAGCGTGGTAGCGGGAAACAGCCCCAAGCAGTTCTTC.

J is TRBJ2-5 and V is TRBV29-1; TRBD1 might be the D (7 bases). The V gene's germline CDR1 is SQVTM and CDR2 ANQGSEA. V was clipped by 3 bases and J by 5 bases, with 10 bases between them. This CDR3 spans 12 amino acids. In DNA form, the CDR3 reads TGCAGCGTTGACAGGGGGGTGGAGACCCAGTACTTC. Its protein is CSVDRGVETQYF.

The chain is built from TRBV16 and TRBJ1-2; 8 bases are shared with TRBD1. Looked up from germline, CDR1 is KGHSY and CDR2 is FQNENV. V was pared by 2 bases and J by 2 bases, with 10 bases of the junction left unmatched. The CDR3 totals 17 residues. CDR3 bases: TGTGCCAGCAGCCAACCCCATCCGGGACAGGAAAACTATGGCTACACCTTC. Protein: CASSQPHPGQENYGYTF.

The rearrangement joins TRBV19 to TRBJ1-1, with D possibly being TRBD1 (5 bases). The CDR3 runs 14 residues. Germline assignment: CDR1 LNHDA and CDR2 SQIVND (reference sequence). The ends were cut back, 10 bases at V and 3 bases at J, with 18 bases in the middle. The DNA for the CDR3 is TGTGCCACCACCCTCCAGGGTCTGTACACTGAAGCTTTCTTT. Its translation is CATTLQGLYTEAFF.

This chain uses TRBV20-1 with TRBJ1-4; D gene ambiguous. CDR3 size: 10 residues. CDR1 DFQATT and CDR2 SNEGSKA come from the germline V gene (reference sequence). Trimming removed 2 bases from V and 14 bases from J, with 9 bases in between. This CDR3 is CSARRGNLFF. CDR3 nucleotide sequence: TGCAGTGCTAGAAGAGGGAATCTGTTTTTT.

In its sample, this clone was seen once. V gene TRBV5-1 combines with J gene TRBJ1-1; D is perhaps TRBD1 (5 bases). The CDR3 length is 15 residues. Trimming took 0 bases from V and 3 from J, leaving 12 bases between them. The germline gives CDR1 SGHRS, CDR2 YFSETQ. As DNA, the CDR3 is TGCGCCAGCAGCTTGGTGGGGGGGAGGGACACTGAAGCTTTCTTT. This translates into CASSLVGGRDTEAFF.

The rearrangement uses TRBV5-1 and TRBJ1-1, with D possibly matching TRBD1 (5 bases). Germline loops: CDR1 SGHRS, CDR2 YFSETQ. The CDR3 consists of 18 residues. V was shortened by 1 base and J by 3 bases, with 22 bases between the two germline ends. The CDR3 region has the DNA TGCGCCAGCAGCTTGTTGGCAGGGATTGGGGTGTCGGACACTGAAGCTTTCTTT. Protein: CASSLLAGIGVSDTEAFF.

Worth noting for this clone: Relative to the germline gene, one junction end is altered; a read error may explain this. The chain uses TRBV10-3 and TRBJ2-1, with 7 bases aligning to TRBD1. Per the germline V gene, CDR1 is ENHRY and CDR2 is SYGVKD. The CDR3 totals 12 residues. CDR3 region: CALSSTGLEQFF. DNA for the CDR3: TGTGCCCTCAGTTCGACAGGGCTGGAGCAGTTCTTC.

The rearrangement joins TRBV6-5 to TRBJ1-2; the D gene is possibly TRBD1 (5 bases). The V and J ends lost 0 bases and 6 bases respectively, with 17 bases between them. This CDR3 contains 16 residues. Germline lookup yields CDR1 MNHEY and CDR2 SVGAGI. Written as DNA, the CDR3 is TGTGCCAGCAGTTACTCCCTGGGTCAGGGAAGAGATGGCTACACCTTC. Its protein product is CASSYSLGQGRDGYTF.